The 7 T cell receptor beta chains listed next were all sequenced from one sample in a study of T cells expressing NK-cell markers. Reprocessing the 5' RACE reads, TCRdb reports a single entry for every CDR3 protein and omits DNA. This repertoire includes about 390,000 distinct CDR3 sequences. Specimen: blood T cells: a sorted CD56 or NKG2C T cell subset, CD4+ or CD8+ T cells, or bulk PBMC T cells (not recorded which). Source of these receptors: a woman aged 50 to 65 in good health.

The chain uses TRBV11-2 and TRBJ1-2. Germline V CDR1 and CDR2: SGHAT, FQNNGV. The CDR3 has 13 residues. The CDR3 region is CASSLTVGYGYTF.

V gene TRBV29-1 combines with J gene TRBJ2-1; the TCRdb D gene call, TRBD2, has no DNA to confirm it. The CDR3 is 15 residues long. Germline CDR1 reads SQVTM; CDR2 reads ANQGSEA. The CDR3 region is CSVEGTSGSYNEQFF.

The V call is TRBV29-1, the J call TRBJ2-1; the TCRdb call, TRBD2, lacks DNA for checking. The CDR3 spans 14 residues. CDR1 and CDR2 from the germline V gene are SQVTM and ANQGSEA. CDR3: CSVSSWGRYNEQFF.

The rearrangement joins TRBV5-1 to TRBJ1-1; TCRdb's D call, TRBD1, is unchecked because there is no DNA. This CDR3 is 11 amino acids long. Germline CDR1 and CDR2: SGHRS and YFSETQ. The CDR3 spells CASSGGHGAFF. The entire variable domain, with the rest obtained from reference TRBV5-1 and TRBJ1-1, is as follows: KAGVTQTPRYLIKTRGQQVTLSCSPISGHRSVSWYQQTPGQGLQFLFEYFSETQRNKGNFPGRFSGRQFSNSRSEMNVSTLELGDSALYLCASSGGHGAFFGQGTRLTVV.

The chain combines TRBV11-2 with TRBJ2-1; TCRdb outputs TRBD2, but without DNA this stays unchecked. The CDR3 is 19 residues long. Germline CDR1 SGHAT, CDR2 FQNNGV. CDR3 loop: CASSQGQGWTSGPYNEQFF.

The chain links TRBV20-1 to TRBJ2-1; TCRdb's D call, TRBD2, is unchecked because there is no DNA. Germline V gene sequence: CDR1 DFQATT, CDR2 SNEGSKA (reference sequence). This CDR3 spans 16 amino acids. CDR3 amino acids: CSATRREPTVYNEQFF.

V usage is TRBV11-2 and J usage is TRBJ2-1; TCRdb selects TRBD2, and the lack of DNA leaves this call unchecked. CDR3 length: 16 amino acids. CDR1 and CDR2 from the germline V gene are SGHAT and FQNNGV. The CDR3 region is CASSLGGRALYNEQFF.